A selection of T cell receptor beta chains follows, all from one sample in a study of OX40 agonist ivuxolimab in advanced cancers. Measured with immunoSEQ multiplex PCR; TCRdb has only the in-frame clones, and not every one. There are about 52,000 clones in the sample; 90% to 95% occur only once, and around 26% lies in the top ten. This specimen consisted of CD4+ or CD8+ T cells sorted from blood, obtained in a trial of the OX40 agonist ivuxolimab. These TCRs come from an adult with an advanced solid tumor such as melanoma, head and neck, liver or kidney cancer. Each CDR3 is given with its conserved first and last residue. The D gene is left open where the match is weak. The size entry is marked missing in some rows and otherwise reads once, few, many or a size class.

cdr3_length: 15
d_call: .
j_call: TRBJ2-5
v_call: TRBV5-1
clone_size: .
cdr3_nt: TGCGCCAGCAGCTTGGGCCAGGATTGGGGCGAGACCCAGTACTTC
cdr3_aa: CASSLGQDWGETQYF

cdr3_length: 15
d_call: TRBD1
j_call: TRBJ1-1
v_call: TRBV9
clone_size: .
cdr3_nt: TGTGCCAGCAGCGCCAGACAGGGGGCGAATACTGAAGCTTTCTTT
cdr3_aa: CASSARQGANTEAFF

cdr3_length: 16
d_call: TRBD1
j_call: TRBJ1-5
v_call: TRBV11-3
clone_size: .
cdr3_nt: TGTGCCAGCAGCTTAGTGGGCAGGGGGTATCATCAGCCCCAGCATTTT
cdr3_aa: CASSLVGRGYHQPQHF

cdr3_length: 13
d_call: .
j_call: TRBJ2-7
v_call: TRBV4-3
clone_size: .
cdr3_nt: TGCGCCAGCAGCCAAGATGTTGCGAACGAGCAGTACTTC
cdr3_aa: CASSQDVANEQYF

cdr3_length: 14
d_call: TRBD1
j_call: TRBJ2-7
v_call: TRBV28
clone_size: .
cdr3_nt: TGTGCCAGCAGTTCCCGACAGGGATCAAGAGAGCAGTACTTC
cdr3_aa: CASSSRQGSREQYF

cdr3_length: 14
d_call: .
j_call: TRBJ2-7
v_call: TRBV19
clone_size: .
cdr3_nt: TGTGCCAGTAACCTCGGACGGGACTCCTACGAGCAGTACTTC
cdr3_aa: CASNLGRDSYEQYF

cdr3_length: 14
d_call: .
j_call: TRBJ1-3
v_call: TRBV4-1
clone_size: .
cdr3_nt: TGCGCCAGCAGCCAAGGGTTTTCTGGAAACACCATATATTTT
cdr3_aa: CASSQGFSGNTIYF

cdr3_length: 15
d_call: .
j_call: TRBJ1-1
v_call: TRBV9
clone_size: few
cdr3_nt: TGTGCCAGCGAGGAAGCCCAGGGTACCGCCACTGAAGCTTTCTTT
cdr3_aa: CASEEAQGTATEAFF

cdr3_length: 12
d_call: .
j_call: TRBJ2-7
v_call: TRBV11-2
clone_size: once
cdr3_nt: TGTGCATCGACAGGAAGTTACTACGAGCAGTACTTC
cdr3_aa: CASTGSYYEQYF

cdr3_length: 19
d_call: .
j_call: TRBJ2-2
v_call: TRBV21-1
clone_size: .
cdr3_nt: .
cdr3_aa: CASSKAGVAGGSRTGELFF

cdr3_length: 15
d_call: .
j_call: TRBJ1-1
v_call: TRBV9
clone_size: .
cdr3_nt: TGTGCCAGCAGCCCACGGATAGGTCTGAACACTGAAGCTTTCTTT
cdr3_aa: CASSPRIGLNTEAFF

cdr3_length: 14
d_call: .
j_call: TRBJ2-7
v_call: TRBV4-3
clone_size: .
cdr3_nt: TGCGCCAGCAGCCAAGGGGGCCTACTCTACGAGCAGTACTTC
cdr3_aa: CASSQGGLLYEQYF

cdr3_length: 13
d_call: .
j_call: TRBJ2-7
v_call: TRBV7-8
clone_size: .
cdr3_nt: TGTGCCAGCAGCTTAAGCGGACTCTACGAGCAGTACTTC
cdr3_aa: CASSLSGLYEQYF

cdr3_length: 15
d_call: .
j_call: TRBJ1-5
v_call: TRBV16
clone_size: .
cdr3_nt: TGTGCCAGCGGACCGGAGACAGCGACCTATCAGCCCCAGCATTTT
cdr3_aa: CASGPETATYQPQHF

cdr3_length: 16
d_call: .
j_call: TRBJ2-7
v_call: TRBV25-1
clone_size: .
cdr3_nt: TGTGCCAGCAGTGAGCGATGCTACCGAAACAACTACGAGCAGTACTTC
cdr3_aa: CASSERCYRNNYEQYF

cdr3_length: 15
d_call: .
j_call: TRBJ2-2
v_call: TRBV28
clone_size: .
cdr3_nt: TGTGCCAGCAGTTTAAGTTCTAGCTTGACCGGGGAGCTGTTTTTT
cdr3_aa: CASSLSSSLTGELFF

cdr3_length: 15
d_call: TRBD1
j_call: TRBJ2-1
v_call: TRBV11-2
clone_size: .
cdr3_nt: TGTGCCAGCAGCCCGAGGGACAGGGGAGACAATGAGCAGTTCTTC
cdr3_aa: CASSPRDRGDNEQFF

cdr3_length: 15
d_call: .
j_call: TRBJ2-7
v_call: TRBV4-1
clone_size: .
cdr3_nt: TGCGCCAGCAGCCAAGTGGAGACAGGAACCTACGAGCAGTACTTC
cdr3_aa: CASSQVETGTYEQYF

cdr3_length: 16
d_call: TRBD1
j_call: TRBJ2-1
v_call: TRBV6-5
clone_size: .
cdr3_nt: TGTGCCAGCAGTTACTCCAGCGGACAGGTCACTAATGAGCAGTTCTTC
cdr3_aa: CASSYSSGQVTNEQFF

cdr3_length: 17
d_call: TRBD2
j_call: TRBJ2-2
v_call: TRBV4-3
clone_size: .
cdr3_nt: TGCGCCAGCAGCCAAGCCACTAGCGGGTTGGCCACCGGGGAGCTGTTTTTT
cdr3_aa: CASSQATSGLATGELFF

cdr3_length: 14
d_call: .
j_call: TRBJ1-5
v_call: TRBV10-2
clone_size: .
cdr3_nt: TGCGCCAGCAGTCCAACCTCTATCACTCAGCCCCAGCATTTT
cdr3_aa: CASSPTSITQPQHF

cdr3_length: 14
d_call: TRBD1
j_call: TRBJ2-7
v_call: TRBV5-6
clone_size: .
cdr3_nt: TGTGCCAGCAGCTCGGGGACAGGGGTTCGCGAGCAGTACTTC
cdr3_aa: CASSSGTGVREQYF

cdr3_length: 14
d_call: .
j_call: TRBJ1-1
v_call: TRBV6-6
clone_size: .
cdr3_nt: TGTGCCAGCAGTTACTCTCGAGTCAACACTGAAGCTTTCTTT
cdr3_aa: CASSYSRVNTEAFF

cdr3_length: 13
d_call: .
j_call: TRBJ1-3
v_call: TRBV29-1
clone_size: .
cdr3_nt: TGCAGCGTTAAACACAGTCCGGGAAACACCATATATTTT
cdr3_aa: CSVKHSPGNTIYF

cdr3_length: 14
d_call: .
j_call: TRBJ2-1
v_call: TRBV4-3
clone_size: .
cdr3_nt: TGCGCCAGCAGCCAAGGAGTTTCCTACAATGAGCAGTTCTTC
cdr3_aa: CASSQGVSYNEQFF

cdr3_length: 18
d_call: TRBD2
j_call: TRBJ2-7
v_call: TRBV5-4
clone_size: .
cdr3_nt: TGTGCCAGCAGCTTGGGTGGGTTCCTAGCGGGAGTTGGATACGAGCAGTACTTC
cdr3_aa: CASSLGGFLAGVGYEQYF

cdr3_length: 11
d_call: .
j_call: TRBJ2-7
v_call: TRBV7-8
clone_size: once
cdr3_nt: TGTGCCAGCGAATATACGAACGAGCAGTACTTC
cdr3_aa: CASEYTNEQYF

cdr3_length: 9
d_call: .
j_call: TRBJ2-7
v_call: TRBV6-9
clone_size: .
cdr3_nt: TGTGCCAGCAGGAGGGAGCAGTACTTC
cdr3_aa: CASRREQYF

cdr3_length: 12
d_call: .
j_call: TRBJ2-7
v_call: TRBV5-5
clone_size: .
cdr3_nt: TGTGCCAGCAGCTTGGGAGGGTACGAGCAGTACTTC
cdr3_aa: CASSLGGYEQYF

cdr3_length: 15
d_call: TRBD2
j_call: TRBJ2-5
v_call: TRBV29-1
clone_size: .
cdr3_nt: TGCAGCGTTGAAGGACTAGCGGATTTCCAAGAGACCCAGTACTTC
cdr3_aa: CSVEGLADFQETQYF

cdr3_length: 15
d_call: TRBD1
j_call: TRBJ2-3
v_call: TRBV18
clone_size: .
cdr3_nt: TGTGCCAGCTCACCACCAGAGGGGGCGGCAGATACGCAGTATTTT
cdr3_aa: CASSPPEGAADTQYF

cdr3_length: 15
d_call: .
j_call: TRBJ1-4
v_call: TRBV6-6
clone_size: .
cdr3_nt: TGTGCCAGCAGTTACCTGTGGGGGGATAATGAAAAACTGTTTTTT
cdr3_aa: CASSYLWGDNEKLFF

cdr3_length: 18
d_call: .
j_call: TRBJ2-3
v_call: TRBV27
clone_size: .
cdr3_nt: TGTGCCAGCAGTTCCCTCCGCACCAGGGGGGCCTGGGTGGATACGCAGTATTTT
cdr3_aa: CASSSLRTRGAWVDTQYF

cdr3_length: 11
d_call: .
j_call: TRBJ2-7
v_call: TRBV5-6
clone_size: .
cdr3_nt: TGTGCCAGCAGCACAATCTACGAGCAGTACTTC
cdr3_aa: CASSTIYEQYF

cdr3_length: 15
d_call: .
j_call: TRBJ2-1
v_call: TRBV6-5
clone_size: .
cdr3_nt: TGTGCCAGCAGTTTTCTAGCTGATTCCTACAATGAGCAGTTCTTC
cdr3_aa: CASSFLADSYNEQFF

cdr3_length: 15
d_call: .
j_call: TRBJ1-5
v_call: TRBV15
clone_size: .
cdr3_nt: TGTGCCACCAGCAGAGTCGGGGATGGCAATCAGCCCCAGCATTTT
cdr3_aa: CATSRVGDGNQPQHF

cdr3_length: 13
d_call: .
j_call: TRBJ1-5
v_call: TRBV5-1
clone_size: .
cdr3_nt: TGCGCCAGCAGCTTCCGTGGGGATCAGCCCCAGCATTTT
cdr3_aa: CASSFRGDQPQHF

cdr3_length: 14
d_call: TRBD2
j_call: TRBJ2-2
v_call: TRBV5-6
clone_size: .
cdr3_nt: TGTGCCAGCAGCCCCGGGGTACCTAGCGGAGAGCTGTTTTTT
cdr3_aa: CASSPGVPSGELFF

cdr3_length: 17
d_call: TRBD2
j_call: TRBJ2-1
v_call: TRBV10-2
clone_size: .
cdr3_nt: TGCGCCAGCAGGGATCCTTCTAGCGGGAGATACCCCCATGAGCAGTTCTTC
cdr3_aa: CASRDPSSGRYPHEQFF

cdr3_length: 15
d_call: .
j_call: TRBJ2-7
v_call: TRBV9
clone_size: .
cdr3_nt: TGTGCCAGCAGCGTAGTAGCGGACAGTTCCTACGAGCAGTACTTC
cdr3_aa: CASSVVADSSYEQYF

cdr3_length: 16
d_call: .
j_call: TRBJ2-7
v_call: TRBV7-9
clone_size: .
cdr3_nt: TGTGCCAGCAGCTCATACATCCCAGAGATGACCTACGAGCAGTACTTC
cdr3_aa: CASSSYIPEMTYEQYF

cdr3_length: 14
d_call: .
j_call: TRBJ1-1
v_call: TRBV7-6
clone_size: .
cdr3_nt: TGTGCCAGCACTCCGTGGAGGGGGAACACTGAAGCTTTCTTT
cdr3_aa: CASTPWRGNTEAFF

cdr3_length: 16
d_call: TRBD2
j_call: TRBJ2-5
v_call: TRBV5-4
clone_size: .
cdr3_nt: TGTGCCAGCAGCTTGGCGGTAGCGGGGATCCAAGAGACCCAGTACTTC
cdr3_aa: CASSLAVAGIQETQYF

cdr3_length: 16
d_call: .
j_call: TRBJ1-1
v_call: TRBV27
clone_size: once
cdr3_nt: TGTGCCAGCAGTCCAAAGGGATTGAGGGCAATACCTGAAGCTTTCTTT
cdr3_aa: CASSPKGLRAIPEAFF

cdr3_length: 18
d_call: TRBD2
j_call: TRBJ2-1
v_call: TRBV4-3
clone_size: .
cdr3_nt: TGCGCCAGCAGCCAAGACTCAAAGGGGCTAGCGGGAGGGGACGAGCAGTTCTTC
cdr3_aa: CASSQDSKGLAGGDEQFF

cdr3_length: 15
d_call: TRBD2
j_call: TRBJ2-5
v_call: TRBV4-3
clone_size: once
cdr3_nt: TGCGCCAGCAGCCAAGGGCTAGCGGCGTACGGGACCCAGTACTTC
cdr3_aa: CASSQGLAAYGTQYF

cdr3_length: 12
d_call: .
j_call: TRBJ2-1
v_call: TRBV6-5
clone_size: once
cdr3_nt: TGTGCCAGCAACCCGATCTATGGAGAGCAGTTCTTC
cdr3_aa: CASNPIYGEQFF

cdr3_length: 18
d_call: .
j_call: TRBJ1-2
v_call: TRBV28
clone_size: .
cdr3_nt: TGTGCCAGCAGTTCTTCCGATTTCATGACCGACAGAAACTATGGCTACACCTTC
cdr3_aa: CASSSSDFMTDRNYGYTF

cdr3_length: 14
d_call: .
j_call: TRBJ2-2
v_call: TRBV6-5
clone_size: .
cdr3_nt: TGTGCCAGCTTACAGCCTTGGCTCCCCGGGGAGCTGTTTTTT
cdr3_aa: CASLQPWLPGELFF

cdr3_length: 14
d_call: .
j_call: TRBJ2-2
v_call: TRBV4-3
clone_size: .
cdr3_nt: TGCGCCAGCAGCCAACTTCTCAACACCGGGGAGCTGTTTTTT
cdr3_aa: CASSQLLNTGELFF

cdr3_length: 14
d_call: .
j_call: TRBJ1-1
v_call: TRBV13
clone_size: once
cdr3_nt: TGTGCCAGCAGCTTCGGGGAGGGGAACACTGAAGCTTTCTTT
cdr3_aa: CASSFGEGNTEAFF

cdr3_length: 14
d_call: .
j_call: TRBJ1-1
v_call: TRBV27
clone_size: .
cdr3_nt: TGTGCCAGCAGTCCCCCCTTGGGGAACACTGAAGCTTTCTTT
cdr3_aa: CASSPPLGNTEAFF

cdr3_length: 16
d_call: TRBD2
j_call: TRBJ2-1
v_call: TRBV4-1
clone_size: .
cdr3_nt: TGCGCCAGCAGCAAAGGGACTAGCGGGATCCCGCATGAGCAGTTCTTC
cdr3_aa: CASSKGTSGIPHEQFF

cdr3_length: 14
d_call: .
j_call: TRBJ2-1
v_call: TRBV27
clone_size: .
cdr3_nt: TGTGCCAGCAGTTTATCGGCATTCTACAATGAGCAGTTCTTC
cdr3_aa: CASSLSAFYNEQFF

cdr3_length: 16
d_call: TRBD2
j_call: TRBJ2-7
v_call: TRBV4-3
clone_size: .
cdr3_nt: TGCGCCAGCAGCTCGCATCAACTCCGCGCGGGAGACGAGCAGTACTTC
cdr3_aa: CASSSHQLRAGDEQYF

cdr3_length: 15
d_call: .
j_call: TRBJ2-3
v_call: TRBV10-1
clone_size: .
cdr3_nt: TGCGCCAGCAGTGAGAGTAGCGTGGGTACAGATACGCAGTATTTT
cdr3_aa: CASSESSVGTDTQYF

cdr3_length: 15
d_call: .
j_call: TRBJ1-3
v_call: TRBV14
clone_size: .
cdr3_nt: TGTGCCAGCAGCCAATGGACAGAACTTGGAAACACCATATATTTT
cdr3_aa: CASSQWTELGNTIYF

cdr3_length: 17
d_call: .
j_call: TRBJ2-2
v_call: TRBV4-2
clone_size: .
cdr3_nt: TGTGCCAGCAGCCAAGGCGAAACTAGTACTGTCTCCGGGGAGCTGTTTTTT
cdr3_aa: CASSQGETSTVSGELFF

cdr3_length: 15
d_call: .
j_call: TRBJ2-1
v_call: TRBV4-3
clone_size: .
cdr3_nt: TGCGCCAGCAGTACAGGGTTCAGCTCCTACAATGAGCAGTTCTTC
cdr3_aa: CASSTGFSSYNEQFF